Below, 21 T cell receptor beta chains from the same sample are listed, as sequenced in a study of blood T cell repertoires in COVID-19. Some clones are missing from TCRdb's copy, which holds only in-frame ones; the method was immunoSEQ multiplex PCR. The sample carries over 100,000 clones, roughly 86% recorded once. The specimen sequenced was peripheral blood. These receptors were taken from a man in his forties with active or convalescent COVID-19.

The sample holds a few counts of this clone. For the CDR3, the DNA is TGTGCCAGCAGTTCCGTTAGGGGGAAGAATTACGAGCAGTACTTC. Amino acids: CASSSVRGKNYEQYF. V gene TRBV7-9 combines with J gene TRBJ2-7, with D perhaps matching TRBD1 (6 bases). Trimming left V 6 bases short and J 4 bases short, with 19 bases between. The CDR3 covers 15 residues. Germline CDR1 SEHNR, CDR2 FQNEAQ (reference sequence).

The genes are TRBV5-4 and TRBJ2-7; maybe TRBD1 (6 bases). CDR3 size: 12 residues. Looked up from germline, CDR1 is SGHNT and CDR2 is YYREEE (reference sequence). Trimming removed 0 bases from V and 7 bases from J, with 8 bases in between. The CDR3 protein is CASSLGGLEQYF. The CDR3 bases are TGTGCCAGCAGCTTGGGGGGGCTTGAGCAGTACTTC.

This clone is a singleton in its sample. The V gene is TRBV6-5, the J gene TRBJ2-7, with D possibly being TRBD2 (5 bases). Germline lookup yields CDR1 MNHEY and CDR2 SVGAGI. The germline V and J ends were trimmed by 2 bases and 3 bases, with 11 bases remaining between them. The CDR3 loop spans 14 amino acids. As DNA, the CDR3 is TGTGCCAGCAGTTACCGAGGGATAGTCTACGAGCAGTACTTC. It specifies CASSYRGIVYEQYF.

The CDR3 region is CASRSRTVQETQYF. Here the CDR3 DNA reads TGTGCCAGCAGGTCTCGGACAGTTCAAGAGACCCAGTACTTC. The chain recombines TRBV6-5 with TRBJ2-5; D may be TRBD1 (6 bases). The V end lost 6 bases, the J end lost 2 bases, and 13 bases lay between the germline ends. The CDR3 has 14 amino acids. The germline V gene encodes CDR1 MNHEY and CDR2 SVGAGI.

The chain's CDR3 is CASSASGTSGDYNEQFF. Written as DNA, the CDR3 is TGTGCCAGCAGTGCCTCCGGGACTAGCGGGGACTACAATGAGCAGTTCTTC. The chain is built from TRBV6-1 and TRBJ2-1; the match to TRBD2 covers 13 bases. This CDR3 region has 17 residues. The V segment lost 4 bases and the J segment 3 bases; nucleotides outside the gene matches: 6. Germline CDR1 reads MNHNS; CDR2 reads SASEGT.

The chain's CDR3 is CASSPQHLPGNTIYF. CDR3 in DNA: TGTGCCAGCAGCCCCCAACACCTTCCTGGAAACACCATATATTTT. This chain joins TRBV14 and TRBJ1-3; D call uncertain. V lost 4 bases and J lost 2, with 12 bases in between. CDR3 length: 15 residues. Germline V gene sequence: CDR1 SGHDN, CDR2 FVKESK.

This CDR3 is CASSRTGGNNEQFF. The CDR3 nucleotides are TGTGCCAGCAGCCGTACAGGGGGCAACAATGAGCAGTTCTTC. The V and J genes are TRBV3-1 (or the pseudogene TRBV3-2) and TRBJ2-1; 9 nucleotides match TRBD1. This CDR3 spans 14 amino acids. V gave up 4 bases and J gave up 5 bases; unmatched junction bases: 3. In germline, CDR1 is LGHDT, CDR2 YNNKEL (reference sequence).

This clone appeared a single time. The chain employs TRBV9 and TRBJ1-1, with D possibly being TRBD1 (6 bases). Germline CDR1 reads SGDLS; CDR2 reads YYNGEE. Trimming stripped 4 bases from V and 7 bases from J, with 17 bases between. This CDR3 region has 14 residues. For the CDR3, the DNA is TGTGCCAGCAGCCTCCTGGGGGCTGGGGATGAAGCTTTCTTT. Translation: CASSLLGAGDEAFF. Looking up the rest from reference TRBV9 and TRBJ1-1 gives the full variable domain: DSGVTQTPKHLITATGQRVTLRCSPRSGDLSVYWYQQSLDQGLQFLIQYYNGEERAKGNILERFSAQQFPDLHSELNLSSLELGDSALYFCASSLLGAGDEAFFGQGTRLTVV.

In nucleotides, the CDR3 is TGTGCCAGCAGCTTATCTAGCGGGTCCTACGAGCAGTACTTC. Its protein product is CASSLSSGSYEQYF. The chain joins TRBV7-3 to TRBJ2-7; 8 bases agree with TRBD2. The CDR3 contains 14 residues. V trimming: 2 bases; J trimming: 1 base; junction bases outside the gene matches: 1. CDR1 and CDR2 from the germline V gene are SGHTA and FQGTGA.

In its sample, this clone was seen once. The rearrangement joins TRBV18 to TRBJ2-7; a possible D gene is TRBD2 (5 bases). Looked up from germline, CDR1 is KGHSH and CDR2 is LQKENI. V lost 1 base to trimming and J lost 0 bases, with 10 bases between them. The CDR3 contains 15 residues. CDR3 coding DNA: TGTGCCAGCTCACCACTCGGGATAAGCTCCTACGAGCAGTACTTC. This gives the protein CASSPLGISSYEQYF. Based on the CDR3 plus reference TRBV18 and TRBJ2-7, the full variable domain is NAGVMQNPRHLVRRRGQEARLRCSPMKGHSHVYWYRQLPEEGLKFMVYLQKENIIDESGMPKERFSAEFPKEGPSILRIQQVVRGDSAAYFCASSPLGISSYEQYFGPGTRLTVT.

The rearrangement uses TRBV27 and TRBJ1-6; 11 bases are shared with TRBD1. CDR3 length: 16 amino acids. Per germline, CDR1 MNHEY and CDR2 SMNVEV (reference sequence). The trim removed 1 base at V and 9 bases at J, leaving 5 bases unmatched. CDR3 nucleotide sequence: TGTGCCAGCAGTTTATTTGTCGGGACAGGGGGTTCACCCCTCCACTTT. It translates to CASSLFVGTGGSPLHF.

This clone appeared a few times. DNA for the CDR3: TGTGCCAGCGCCTCAGGCTTCTCGAACACTGAAGCTTTCTTT. The encoded protein is CASASGFSNTEAFF. The V and J genes are TRBV7-9 and TRBJ1-1; D remains unclear. CDR1 and CDR2 from the germline V gene are SEHNR and FQNEAQ (reference sequence). CDR3 length: 14 residues. Deletions cut 8 bases from V and 1 base from J, with 14 bases between.

The rearrangement links TRBV10-3 to TRBJ1-2; 8 bases line up with TRBD1. The CDR3 has 13 amino acids. Unmatched junction bases numbered 7, after V lost 11 bases and J lost 2 bases. Germline V gene lookup returns CDR1 ENHRY and CDR2 SYGVKD. CDR3 loop: CAAQGARNYGYTF. DNA for the CDR3: TGTGCCGCGCAGGGGGCGAGGAACTATGGCTACACCTTC.

The J gene is TRBJ1-1, the V gene TRBV5-1, with a weak D call TRBD1 (5 bases). The ends were cut back, 4 bases at V and 2 bases at J, with 15 bases in the middle. In germline, CDR1 is SGHRS, CDR2 YFSETQ. The CDR3 has 15 residues. The CDR3 DNA follows: TGCGCCAGCAGCCAACTTCAGGGCCCAAACACTGAAGCTTTCTTT. It specifies CASSQLQGPNTEAFF.

This chain joins TRBV7-3 and TRBJ2-1; 12 nucleotides agree with TRBD2. J gave up 7 bases and V 5 bases, and 3 bases lay outside the gene matches. The CDR3 has 14 amino acids. CDR1 and CDR2 from the germline V gene are SGHTA and FQGTGA. The DNA for the CDR3 is TGTGCCAGCAGCCCTGGACTAGCGGGAAATGAGCAGTTCTTC. This encodes CASSPGLAGNEQFF.

The chain is built from TRBV7-3 and TRBJ2-6, with D hard to call. Between the trimmed V and J ends, which lost 2 bases and 2 bases, there was a span of 7 bases. Germline CDR1 reads SGHTA; CDR2 reads FQGTGA. The CDR3 contains 15 residues. CDR3 nucleotide sequence: TGTGCCAGCAGCTTAGGCCTTCCTGGGGCCAACGTCCTGACTTTC. This codes for CASSLGLPGANVLTF.

The chain uses TRBV4-3 and TRBJ1-6; D gene uncertain. V shed 0 bases and J shed 4 bases, with 10 bases lying between them. The CDR3 totals 16 residues. Germline CDR1 reads LGHNA; CDR2 reads YSLEER. The DNA of the CDR3 is TGCGCCAGCAGCCAAGATCGTGGCAGTTATAATTCACCCCTCCACTTT. It encodes CASSQDRGSYNSPLHF.

This chain connects TRBV12-5 to TRBJ2-5, with D tentatively TRBD2 (7 bases). The CDR3 is made up of 16 amino acids. The V end was cut by 3 bases, the J end by 0 bases, with 14 bases between. CDR1 and CDR2 (germline): LGHNT, FRNRAP. The CDR3 here is CASGFSGGVYQETQYF. The CDR3 coding sequence is TGTGCTAGTGGTTTTTCGGGGGGCGTTTACCAAGAGACCCAGTACTTC. The entire variable domain, with the rest obtained from reference TRBV12-5 and TRBJ2-5, is as follows: DARVTQTPRHKVTEMGQEVTMRCQPILGHNTVFWYRQTMMQGLELLAYFRNRAPLDDSGMPKDRFSAEMPDATLATLKIQPSEPRDSAVYFCASGFSGGVYQETQYFGPGTRLLVL.

The V call is TRBV6-5, the J call TRBJ1-6; 7 nucleotides agree with TRBD1. Germline trimming cut 6 bases from V and 6 bases from J; bases unmatched to any gene: 5. The germline V gene has CDR1 MNHEY and CDR2 SVGAGI. The CDR3 sequence is 14 residues long. The CDR3 here is CASSDRATNSPLHF. CDR3 in DNA: TGTGCCAGCAGCGACAGGGCTACTAATTCACCCCTCCACTTT.

The rearrangement uses TRBV6-5 and TRBJ2-7; 9 bases align to TRBD1. CDR3 size: 15 residues. With V trimmed by 6 bases and J by 3 bases, 9 bases remained unmatched. Per the germline V gene, CDR1 is MNHEY and CDR2 is SVGAGI. This CDR3 reads CASRFRDRAGYEQYF. CDR3 coding DNA: TGTGCCAGCAGATTCCGGGACAGGGCGGGCTACGAGCAGTACTTC.

This clone was detected only a few times. The chain recombines TRBV5-1 with TRBJ1-2; D gene unclear. Germline CDR1 is SGHRS and CDR2 is YFSETQ. V dropped 3 bases and J dropped 4 bases, with 13 bases sitting between them. CDR3 length equals 14 residues. The DNA of the CDR3 is TGCGCCAGCAGCTCCAGAGAGGCGAGCTATGGCTACACCTTC. Its translation: CASSSREASYGYTF.